The following is a TCR beta chain sequence with its context. Its specificity is not known. CDR1 and CDR2 (germline): LGHNA, YNFKEQ. V shed 0 bases and J 0 bases; nucleotides not matched to a gene: 10. This CDR3 is built from 18 residues. Primers included in the PCR were 60 Vbeta and 13 Jbeta primers. In the authors' methods: There were around 77 million unique TCR beta chains by a later count, and approximately 11 million of them were shared. Libraries were prepared by immunoSEQ multiplex PCR; TCRdb keeps only in-frame clonotypes and omits some of them. V, J and clone size are those of that table, while D and trimming were read from the DNA. The sample records 150,000 to 200,000 clones, around 75% being singletons. This sample was included in a study of cytomegalovirus exposure and HLA in healthy donors. Study findings and constraints: For most TCR beta V segments, an earlier analysis put the productive rate at about 87% or about 30% of the time. Later, an analysis found that common viral pathogens appeared to be linked with several of the most significant clusters. Later analysis showed TCR association rates varying by HLA locus, highest for DRB1 and lowest for HLA-C.

This chain uses TRBV4-2 with TRBJ1-2, with 7 bases identical to TRBD1. The TCR sequence derives from a woman aged 45-65 years in good health and CMV-seropositive. Sequenced: PBMCs. The CDR3 loop is CASSQDPSGTASNYGYTF. CDR3 bases: TGTGCCAGCAGCCAAGACCCCTCGGGGACAGCTTCTAACTATGGCTACACCTTC.